The source of this TCR beta chain is a study of shared clonotypes between healthy human individuals (dated by TCRdb to about 2020). Context from the whole study: The cohort comprised two women and three men aged 18 to 49 years. To estimate repertoire size and how much clonotypes are shared between individuals, the study performed deep sequencing of blood TCR repertoires from about 5 healthy adults. To increase sequencing depth and limit assay-specific biases, TCR repertoire library preparation and sequencing were carried out by different laboratories using diverse techniques. For each donor, CD4 naive and CD4 memory were each run on three plates, CD8 naive on two plates, and CD8 memory on one plate. Leukapheresis yielded between about 0.94 and 9.5 billion PBMCs per donor. Broader findings and caveats from the paper: When a handful of donors were compared, the shared fraction of clonotypes was around 5% for naive CD4, over 3% for naive CD8, more than 2% for memory CD4, and 0.3% to 0.5% for memory CD8. Because the study included a small number of donors, the genetic and exposure-history diversity represented was limited. Naive subsets generally had larger estimated clonotype richness than memory subsets did. Incomplete sequencing was indicated by rarefaction of sorted-subset datasets, despite the large sequencing depth. Compared with non-shared clonotypes, clonotypes shared by all four sorted-subset donors had higher generation probabilities. Sampling was restricted to blood, and TCR repertoires in tissues likely differ from the TCR repertoires found in blood. Pairwise subsampling indicated that sequencing depth was expected to affect the degree of clonotype sharing among donors.

This clone was counted once. The antigen this receptor binds is unknown. No much larger clonotype is one base removed from it; base qualities were not supplied. TCR CDR3 regions were amplified from genomic DNA by multiplex PCR using the deep immunoSEQ assay. Extracted genomic DNA from each cell subset was spread evenly across all wells of several immunoSEQ 96-well plates, with each plate serving as a replicate. For sorted subsets, each replicate PCR was loaded with roughly 200 ng genomic DNA, equivalent to about 30,000 T cell genomes. Purified libraries were quantified with a Qubit 3.0 fluorometer, sized on a Bioanalyzer 2100, and re-quantified with the KAPA Library Quantification kit. Every immunoSEQ 96-well plate was sequenced on a dedicated single-read 150-cycle Illumina NextSeq 550 flow cell. The original methods were these. Because the immunoSEQ output held only junctional sequences and lacked quality scores, the filtering could not match the filtering applied to full-length reads. Sequences were annotated with PyIR, a Python wrapper for IgBLAST v1.9, and V/J genes and CDR3 were assigned using IMGT germline references. Reads were filtered out if the reads had weak V/J assignments (E-value above 1e-6), no CDR3, stop codons, out-of-frame junctions, or ambiguous translated residues. V3J clonotypes were defined as sequences sharing the same inferred V gene, J gene, and CDR3 amino acid sequence. The percentage overlap between two repertoires was calculated by dividing the number of shared unique clonotypes by the size of the smaller repertoire. RTK rarefaction, the Chao1 estimator, and Recon v2.1 estimates of unobserved clonotypes were used to assess repertoire richness. For all TCRbeta clonotypes obtained by the gDNA method from a few donors, generation probabilities were computed with OLGA. TCRdb took over this immuneACCESS table, retaining in-frame rearrangements with V and J assigned. Such tables are incomplete; in checked studies, under half of the missing clones stem from an unresolved V gene, and the remainder is unexplained. V and J calls and clone size are those listed in that table; D and trimming were worked out from the DNA. The sample table lists a few million clones, 90% to 95% of them with a count of one. The top ten clones comprise around 1.7% of the sample.

CD8 naive samples were CD45RO-negative cells positively selected for CCR7, giving a CD45RA+CCR7+ population that excluded TemRA cells. Donors were healthy HIV-negative adults with no recently reported acute infections or vaccinations. Only Caucasian adults living in Nashville, Tennessee, USA were represented among the donors. After blood collection by leukapheresis, PBMCs were isolated using Ficoll-Histopaque density gradient centrifugation and then cryopreserved in the vapor phase of liquid nitrogen. Analytical flow cytometry was used to check the purity and quantity of each magnetically sorted T cell population. Genomic DNA was isolated from each sorted fraction and quantified by UV absorbance on a Nanodrop 2000c. Sequencing was performed on naive CD8+ T cells from PBMCs. In light of the paper, this sample's cell subset or site label describes: CD45RA+CCR7+. This receptor was identified in a man aged 18 to 30 in good health. Some clones in this sample may be carry-over from other donors' samples.

The DNA sequence is TGTGCCACCAGCGAAGGAAGGGACAGGGGTGGCGAGCAGTTCTTC. This is translated as CATSEGRDRGGEQFF. The chain is encoded by TRBV15 joined to TRBJ2-1; the junction holds 10 bases that match TRBD1. The germline V and J ends show losses of 5 bases and 10 bases respectively, and no gene match explains 11 bases of the junction. Looking up the germline V gene (reference sequence) yields CDR1 LNHNV and CDR2 YYDKDF. The CDR3 measures 15 amino acids from cysteine to phenylalanine. Only CDR3 DNA is held: 45 bases, read in frame from base 1. Full variable domain (CDR3 extended with the reference TRBV15 and TRBJ2-1 proteins): DAMVIQNPRYQVTQFGKPVTLSCSQTLNHNVMYWYQQKSSQAPKLLFHYYDKDFNNEADTPDNFQSRRPNTSFCFLDIRSPGLGDTAMYLCATSEGRDRGGEQFFGPGTRLTVL.